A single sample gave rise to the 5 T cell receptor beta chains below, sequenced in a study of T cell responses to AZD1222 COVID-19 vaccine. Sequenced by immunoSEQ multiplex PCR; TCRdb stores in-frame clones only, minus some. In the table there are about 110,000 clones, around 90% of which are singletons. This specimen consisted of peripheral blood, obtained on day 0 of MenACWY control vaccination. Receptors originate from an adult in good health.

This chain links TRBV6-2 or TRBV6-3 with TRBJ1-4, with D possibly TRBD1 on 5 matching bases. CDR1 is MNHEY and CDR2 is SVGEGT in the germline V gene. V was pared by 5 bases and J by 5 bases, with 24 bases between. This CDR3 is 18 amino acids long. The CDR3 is CASSGRQKLSLENEKLFF. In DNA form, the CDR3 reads TGTGCCAGCAGTGGTCGACAGAAACTCTCCCTAGAAAATGAAAAACTGTTTTTT.

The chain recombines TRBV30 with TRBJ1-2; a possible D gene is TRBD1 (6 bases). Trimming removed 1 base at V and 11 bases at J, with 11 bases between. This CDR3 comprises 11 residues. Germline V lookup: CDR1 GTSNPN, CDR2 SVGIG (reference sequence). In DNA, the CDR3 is TGTGCCTGGAGTGAAAAGGGGGGGTACACCTTC. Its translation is CAWSEKGGYTF.

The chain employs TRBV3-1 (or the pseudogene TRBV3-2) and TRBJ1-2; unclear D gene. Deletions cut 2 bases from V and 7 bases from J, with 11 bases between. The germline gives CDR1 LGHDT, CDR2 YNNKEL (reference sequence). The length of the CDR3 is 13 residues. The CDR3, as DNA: TGTGCCAGCAGCCAATCCGAGACCCCTGGCTACACCTTC. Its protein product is CASSQSETPGYTF.

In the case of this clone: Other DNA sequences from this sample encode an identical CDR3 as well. In DNA, the CDR3 is TGCGCCAGCAGCTTGGGCGGAGGCTCGATGAACACTGAAGCTTTCTTT. Amino acid sequence: CASSLGGGSMNTEAFF. V usage is TRBV5-1 and J usage is TRBJ1-1; D gene unclear. There are 16 residues in the CDR3. The germline CDR1 and CDR2 sequences are SGHRS and YFSETQ. Trimming pared 0 bases from V and 0 bases from J, leaving 12 bases between.

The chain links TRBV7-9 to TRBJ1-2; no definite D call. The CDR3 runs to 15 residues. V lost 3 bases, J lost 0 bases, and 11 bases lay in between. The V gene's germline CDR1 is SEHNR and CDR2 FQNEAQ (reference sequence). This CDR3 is CASSFTRAANYGYTF. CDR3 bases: TGTGCCAGCAGCTTTACGCGGGCAGCTAACTATGGCTACACCTTC.